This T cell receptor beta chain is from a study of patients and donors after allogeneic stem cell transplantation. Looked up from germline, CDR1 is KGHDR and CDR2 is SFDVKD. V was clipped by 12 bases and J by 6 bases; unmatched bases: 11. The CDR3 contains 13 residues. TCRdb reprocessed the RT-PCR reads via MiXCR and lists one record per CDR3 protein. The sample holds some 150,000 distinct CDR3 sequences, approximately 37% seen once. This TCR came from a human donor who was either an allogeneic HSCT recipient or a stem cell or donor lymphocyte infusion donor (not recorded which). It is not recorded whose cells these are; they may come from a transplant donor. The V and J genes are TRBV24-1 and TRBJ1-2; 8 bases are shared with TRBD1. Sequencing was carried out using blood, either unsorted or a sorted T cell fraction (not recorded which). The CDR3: CAAAATGVDGYTF. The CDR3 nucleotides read TGTGCCGCCGCAGCGACAGGGGTTGATGGCTACACCTTC.